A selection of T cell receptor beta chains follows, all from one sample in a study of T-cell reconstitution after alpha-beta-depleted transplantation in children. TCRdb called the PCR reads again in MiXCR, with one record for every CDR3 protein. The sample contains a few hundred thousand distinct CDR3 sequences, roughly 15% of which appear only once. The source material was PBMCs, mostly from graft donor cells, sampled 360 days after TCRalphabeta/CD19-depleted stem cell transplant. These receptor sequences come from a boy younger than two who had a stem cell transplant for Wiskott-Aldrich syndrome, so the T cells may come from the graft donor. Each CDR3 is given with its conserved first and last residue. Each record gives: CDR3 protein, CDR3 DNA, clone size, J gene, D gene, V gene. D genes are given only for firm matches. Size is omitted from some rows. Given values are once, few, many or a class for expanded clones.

CASMRLAGVVRDTQYF TGTGCCAGCATGAGACTAGCGGGCGTGGTGCGGGATACGCAGTATTTT . TRBJ2-3 TRBD2 TRBV27
CASSWAGANSPLHF TGTGCCAGCAGCTGGGCAGGGGCTAATTCACCCCTCCACTTT . TRBJ1-6 . TRBV7-9
CATRPRTGTYAGELFF TGTGCCACCCGACCCAGGACAGGGACCTACGCCGGGGAGCTGTTTTTT few TRBJ2-2 TRBD1 TRBV10-3
CASSKREGRDNEQFF TGTGCCAGCAGCAAGCGGGAGGGCCGAGATAATGAGCAGTTCTTC few TRBJ2-1 TRBD2 TRBV7-9
CSAPTPYRDHQPQHF TGCAGTGCCCCTACCCCCTACAGGGATCATCAGCCCCAGCATTTT . TRBJ1-5 . TRBV20-1
CASSEHGQATNEQFF TGTGCCAGCAGTGAACACGGACAGGCGACTAATGAGCAGTTCTTC . TRBJ2-1 TRBD1 TRBV2
CATSAWETDTQYF TGTGCCACCAGTGCCTGGGAAACAGATACGCAGTATTTT . TRBJ2-3 . TRBV24-1
CASSLGAKGATEQYF TGTGCCAGCAGTTTAGGTGCGAAGGGGGCTACCGAGCAGTACTTC . TRBJ2-7 TRBD1 TRBV28
CASSPQGSAGYTF TGTGCCAGCTCACCACAGGGTTCAGCTGGCTACACCTTC few TRBJ1-2 . TRBV18
CASSLTGTSGRGDTQYF TGCGCCAGCAGCCTTACCGGGACTAGCGGGAGAGGGGATACGCAGTATTTT few TRBJ2-3 TRBD2 TRBV4-3
CASSKVLSSYNEQFF TGTGCCAGCAGTAAGGTCCTGAGCTCCTACAATGAGCAGTTCTTC . TRBJ2-1 . TRBV6-2/TRBV6-3
CASSPPRGEQYF TGTGCCAGCTCACCTCCCCGGGGTGAGCAGTACTTC . TRBJ2-7 . TRBV18
CASSLVGSYYEQYF TGTGCCAGCAGCTTGGTCGGCAGCTACTACGAGCAGTACTTC few TRBJ2-7 . TRBV5-6